These 14 T cell receptor beta chains share one sample of origin, sequenced in a study of yellow fever vaccine responses in identical twins. A single record per CDR3 protein comes from TCRdb applying MiXCR to the RT-PCR reads. The sample records thousands of distinct CDR3 sequences, approximately 85% being singletons. The sequences come from T cells from blood (PBMCs), unsorted or a sorted subset (not recorded which), collected before or after yellow fever vaccination (not recorded which). These receptors originate from a woman younger than 30 who received the yellow fever vaccine.

The sample holds one count of this clonotype. V gene TRBV4-1 combines with J gene TRBJ2-3, with unresolved D. Trimming took 1 base from V and 2 from J, leaving 7 bases between them. Germline-derived CDR1 and CDR2 are MGHRA and YSYEKL. The CDR3 runs 14 residues. The CDR3 reads CASSQVQNTDTQYF. The CDR3 DNA sequence: TGCGCCAGCAGCCAAGTCCAGAACACAGATACGCAGTATTTT.

The chain has TRBV11-3 and TRBJ2-2; 7 nucleotides line up with TRBD2. Germline V gene data show CDR1 as SGHNT and CDR2 as YENEEA. V dropped 1 base and J dropped 0; count of bases not matched to a gene: 5. The CDR3 is 17 residues long. The CDR3, as DNA: TGTGCCAGCAGCTTAGGGGGGGGACGATCGAACACCGGGGAGCTGTTTTTT. Translating it yields CASSLGGGRSNTGELFF.

This sequence joins TRBV7-2 and TRBJ2-1; no clear D. From germline, CDR1 is SGHTA and CDR2 FQGNSA. The CDR3 runs 12 residues. V lost 2 bases, J lost 5 bases, and 4 bases lay in between. DNA of the CDR3: TGTGCCAGCAGCTTACCTAACAATGAGCAGTTCTTC. This sequence encodes CASSLPNNEQFF.

V and J are TRBV5-1 and TRBJ2-3, with D hard to call. Trimming pared 0 bases from V and 1 base from J, leaving 6 bases between. The CDR3 extends over 14 amino acids. Germline values: CDR1 SGHRS, CDR2 YFSETQ. In DNA, the CDR3 is TGCGCCAGCAGCTTGGACAGTGGCACAGATACGCAGTATTTT. Its translation: CASSLDSGTDTQYF.

The chain is built from TRBV20-1 and TRBJ2-7; tentatively, D is TRBD2 (7 bases). Trimming shortened V by 3 bases and J by 7 bases, and 16 bases separated the two germline ends. The CDR3 covers 13 residues. Germline CDR1 DFQATT, CDR2 SNEGSKA (reference sequence). The CDR3: CSARGRGALEQYF. The CDR3 DNA reads as TGCAGTGCTAGGGGTCGGGGGGCACTTGAGCAGTACTTC.

The rearrangement links TRBV19 to TRBJ2-1; the D gene is possibly TRBD2 (6 bases). From germline, CDR1 is LNHDA and CDR2 SQIVND (reference sequence). Trimming removed 8 bases from V and 7 bases from J, with 18 bases in between. The CDR3 contains 14 residues. The CDR3 is CASGPRQGGNEQFF. CDR3 nucleotides: TGTGCCAGTGGGCCTCGCCAGGGAGGTAATGAGCAGTTCTTC.

The J gene is TRBJ2-7, the V gene TRBV7-2; D is undetermined. Germline lookup yields CDR1 SGHTA and CDR2 FQGNSA. The CDR3 consists of 14 residues. V was cut by 1 base and J by 3 bases, with 10 bases left in between. CDR3 bases: TGTGCCAGCAGCTTAGTGCTGGGTCTCTACGAGCAGTACTTC. It translates to CASSLVLGLYEQYF.

This clonotype has just a few counts. The genes are TRBV7-9 and TRBJ2-1, with 9 bases lining up with TRBD2. The CDR3 has 18 amino acids. Trimming took 0 bases from V and 0 from J; bases not matched to a gene: 6. CDR1 SEHNR and CDR2 FQNEAQ come from the germline V gene (reference sequence). The CDR3 region has the DNA TGTGCCAGCAGCTTAGCGCTGAGTAGCGGGAGCTCCTACAATGAGCAGTTCTTC. Protein sequence: CASSLALSSGSSYNEQFF.

This chain uses TRBV4-2 with TRBJ1-1, with TRBD1 matching over 7 bases. Germline lookup yields CDR1 LGHNA and CDR2 YNFKEQ. With 7 bases clipped from V and 8 bases from J, the junction kept 7 bases outside the gene matches. The CDR3 totals 12 residues. The DNA for the CDR3 is TGTGCCAGCACCAACGACAGGGAGGAAGCTTTCTTT. Its translation: CASTNDREEAFF.

This chain uses TRBV5-1 with TRBJ2-1; 10 bases agree with TRBD2. The CDR3 totals 14 residues. CDR1 and CDR2 (germline): SGHRS, YFSETQ. The J segment lost 8 bases and the V segment lost 4 bases, leaving 6 bases of the junction unmatched. The CDR3 DNA reads as TGCGCCAGCAGCCCTAGCGGGAGTTGGGATGAGCAGTTCTTC. Protein product: CASSPSGSWDEQFF.

The CDR3 here is CSALDEQFF. For the CDR3, the DNA is TGCAGTGCCCTAGATGAGCAGTTCTTC. The rearrangement uses TRBV20-1 and TRBJ2-1; no reliable D call. Germline CDR1 is DFQATT and CDR2 is SNEGSKA (reference sequence). Trimming pared 6 bases from V and 8 bases from J, leaving 5 bases between. This CDR3 spans 9 amino acids.

The chain combines TRBV2 with TRBJ1-2; D not certain. Trimming left V 4 bases short and J 8 bases short, with 17 bases between. The CDR3 loop spans 14 amino acids. Germline CDR1 and CDR2: SNHLY and FYNNEI. The CDR3 nucleotides are TGTGCCAGCAGTGTAACAATCCAGACGGACGGCTACACCTTC. Translating it yields CASSVTIQTDGYTF.

The CDR3 spells CASSLSGTHYNEQFF. As DNA, the CDR3 is TGTGCCAGCAGCTTGAGTGGGACACACTACAATGAGCAGTTCTTC. V and J are TRBV11-3 and TRBJ2-1, with a possible D match to TRBD1 (6 bases). The CDR3 loop spans 15 amino acids. CDR1 is SGHNT, CDR2 YENEEA, per germline. V was pared by 3 bases and J by 3 bases, with 12 bases between.

The chain uses TRBV11-2 and TRBJ2-5; 14 bases line up with TRBD2. Germline-derived CDR1 and CDR2 are SGHAT and FQNNGV. V was clipped by 5 bases and J by 4 bases; unmatched bases: 6. The CDR3 consists of 16 residues. The CDR3: CASSPGLAGGPETQYF. The CDR3 bases are TGTGCCAGCAGCCCCGGACTAGCGGGAGGCCCAGAGACCCAGTACTTC.